This TCR beta chain is drawn from a study of blood T cell repertoires in COVID-19. TCRdb's copy holds only in-frame clones and misses some; the assay was immunoSEQ multiplex PCR. The table lists approximately 240,000 clones, about 88% of them singletons, with 2% to 2.5% in the top ten. Germline CDR1 is SGHRS and CDR2 is YFSETQ. The trim removed 0 bases at V and 9 bases at J, leaving 12 bases unmatched. This CDR3 is built from 16 residues. Sequenced: peripheral blood. The J gene is TRBJ2-1, the V gene TRBV5-1, with 7 bases fitting TRBD1. The sequence was collected from a middle-aged woman who had recovered from COVID-19. CDR3 sequence reads: CASSLVQEGAEGEQFF. The CDR3 DNA reads as TGCGCCAGCAGCTTGGTTCAAGAGGGGGCCGAGGGTGAGCAGTTCTTC. Combining the CDR3 with reference TRBV5-1 and TRBJ2-1 gives the whole variable domain KAGVTQTPRYLIKTRGQQVTLSCSPISGHRSVSWYQQTPGQGLQFLFEYFSETQRNKGNFPGRFSGRQFSNSRSEMNVSTLELGDSALYLCASSLVQEGAEGEQFFGPGTRLTVL.